This TCR beta chain came from a study of T cell repertoires in cytomegalovirus infection. Per germline, CDR1 KGHSH and CDR2 LQKENI. Trimming removed 3 bases from V and 12 bases from J; junction bases left unmatched: 13. The CDR3 contains 15 residues. TCRdb used MiXCR to reprocess the reads, holding one entry per CDR3 protein. The data contain hundreds of thousands of distinct CDR3 sequences, under 55% of them singletons. Regarding this clonotype: Its antigen remains unidentified.

This sequence originates from a human donor in good health (CMV status not recorded). Some clones in this sample may be carry-over from other donors' samples. The sample was cultured PBMCs, taken from culture after CMV antigen stimulation. The chain is built from TRBV18 and TRBJ2-1, with 8 positions matching TRBD2. The CDR3 DNA reads TGTGCCAGCTCACCCAGGGGACTAGTCATCTATGGGCAGTTCTTC. Its protein is CASSPRGLVIYGQFF.